This T cell receptor beta chain derives from a study of T cell responses to AZD1222 COVID-19 vaccine. The protocol was immunoSEQ multiplex PCR, while the TCRdb copy is restricted to in-frame clones and leaves out a portion. Among fewer than 200,000 clones listed, 80% to 90% were seen once. The receptor's source is an adult in good health. The material sequenced was peripheral blood, taken on day 0 of AZD1222 vaccination.

In DNA form, the CDR3 reads TGTGCCAGCAGTTACTCCCGCGGGTGGCGGGAGGGATCCTACAATGAGCAGTTCTTC. Its translation: CASSYSRGWREGSYNEQFF. V gene TRBV6-2 or TRBV6-3 combines with J gene TRBJ2-1; 9 bases match TRBD2. The V segment lost 0 bases and the J segment 1 base; nucleotides outside the gene matches: 10. Per the germline V gene, CDR1 is MNHEY and CDR2 is SVGEGT. The CDR3 contains 19 residues.